The 4 T cell receptor beta chains below were found in one sample sequenced in a study of cytomegalovirus exposure and HLA in healthy donors. 13 Jbeta primers and 60 Vbeta primers were used for the PCR. Using immunoSEQ multiplex PCR, the repertoire was profiled, and TCRdb retains in-frame clones only, with some absent. Of 90,000 to 110,000 clones in the sample, about 80% were seen once. Material for sequencing was PBMCs. Receptor source: a woman in her forties or fifties in good health and CMV-seropositive.

This clone has a handful of counts. The V and J genes are TRBV5-1 and TRBJ2-3; 7 nucleotides agree with TRBD1. CDR1 and CDR2 from the germline V gene are SGHRS and YFSETQ. The CDR3 runs 15 residues. Germline trimming cut 3 bases from V and 2 bases from J; bases unmatched to any gene: 6. CDR3 nucleotide sequence: TGCGCCAGCAGCTCTGGGGGACAGAACACAGATACGCAGTATTTT. As protein: CASSSGGQNTDTQYF.

This rearrangement joins TRBV7-2 to TRBJ1-2; D call uncertain. The CDR3 has 13 amino acids. Germline lookup yields CDR1 SGHTA and CDR2 FQGNSA. Trimming shortened V by 0 bases and J by 3 bases, and 5 bases separated the two germline ends. CDR3 in DNA: TGTGCCAGCAGCTTAGCCAATTACTATGGCTACACCTTC. Amino acid sequence: CASSLANYYGYTF. Variable domain in full (rest from reference TRBV7-2 and TRBJ1-2): GAGVSQSPSNKVTEKGKDVELRCDPISGHTALYWYRQSLGQGLEFLIYFQGNSAPDKSGLPSDRFSAERTGGSVSTLTIQRTQQEDSAVYLCASSLANYYGYTFGSGTRLTVV.

The V call is TRBV6-1, the J call TRBJ1-5; D not certain. Germline values: CDR1 MNHNS, CDR2 SASEGT. V was clipped by 2 bases and J by 2 bases, with 7 bases between them. The CDR3 spans 14 residues. The CDR3 DNA follows: TGTGCCAGCAGTGAACAGAGGGGCAATCAGCCCCAGCATTTT. It is translated as CASSEQRGNQPQHF.

The rearrangement links TRBV5-1 to TRBJ2-7; possibly TRBD1 for D (5 bases). The CDR3 extends over 15 amino acids. V was cut by 0 bases and J by 3 bases, with 13 bases left in between. From germline, CDR1 is SGHRS and CDR2 YFSETQ. CDR3 sequence reads: CASSLEMGPRYEQYF. CDR3 in DNA: TGCGCCAGCAGCTTGGAAATGGGGCCCCGCTACGAGCAGTACTTC.